This TCR beta chain appears in the sequencing data of a study of patients and donors after allogeneic stem cell transplantation. Each CDR3 protein is one row after TCRdb ran MiXCR on the RT-PCR reads. The sample carries some 880,000 distinct CDR3 sequences, more than 15% recorded once. Germline V gives CDR1 SNHLY, CDR2 FYNNEI. There are 14 residues in the CDR3. The V end lost 7 bases, the J end lost 2 bases, and 12 bases lay between the germline ends. Sequences were obtained from blood, either unsorted or a sorted T cell fraction (not recorded which). This receptor was taken from a human donor who was either an allogeneic HSCT recipient or a stem cell or donor lymphocyte infusion donor (not recorded which). It is not recorded whose cells these are; they may come from a transplant donor. V gene TRBV2 combines with J gene TRBJ2-1; the D gene is possibly TRBD2 (6 bases). The CDR3, as DNA: TGTGCCAGCACTGGGGAGGTACCCTACAATGAGCAGTTCTTC. It codes for CASTGEVPYNEQFF.